This entry lists 15 T cell receptor beta chains sequenced from one sample in a study of memory CD4+ T cells and cytomegalovirus serostatus. TCRdb's table, derived via immunoSEQ multiplex PCR, lists solely in-frame clones and lacks some. The top ten clones hold 2% of a sample with about 52,000 clones, approximately 82% of them seen once. Single viable CD3+CD4+CD8-CD45RO+ cells were sorted as the memory CD4+ T cells. The sequenced sample consisted of memory CD4+ T cells from blood. The receptors were sampled from an adult in good health and CMV-seropositive.

J is TRBJ2-5 and V is TRBV4-3; TRBD1 aligns across 10 bases. Losses at the gene ends were 2 bases for V and 4 bases for J; bases not matched to a gene: 1. The CDR3 has 14 amino acids. Looked up from germline, CDR1 is LGHNA and CDR2 is YSLEER. CDR3 amino acids: CASSQWTGGETQYF. CDR3 coding DNA: TGCGCCAGCAGCCAATGGACAGGGGGAGAGACCCAGTACTTC.

V gene TRBV28 combines with J gene TRBJ1-1; 9 bases are shared with TRBD1. This CDR3 spans 14 amino acids. Germline V gene lookup returns CDR1 MDHEN and CDR2 SYDVKM. V was clipped by 7 bases and J by 11 bases; unmatched bases: 14. CDR3 bases: TGTGCCAGCACCCCGAGCGACAGGGGGGTTAGGGCTTTCTTT. The encoded protein is CASTPSDRGVRAFF.

There are a few counts of this clone. J is TRBJ2-1 and V is TRBV7-2; D is perhaps TRBD2 (5 bases). CDR3 length equals 15 residues. V gave up 5 bases and J gave up 7 bases, with 18 bases separating them. Per the germline V gene, CDR1 is SGHTA and CDR2 is FQGNSA. The chain's CDR3 is CASSPGTRGVNEQFF. CDR3 bases: TGTGCCAGCAGCCCGGGAACCCGTGGGGTGAATGAGCAGTTCTTC.

The chain uses TRBV28 and TRBJ2-1, with 7 nucleotides matching TRBD1. The germline V gene encodes CDR1 MDHEN and CDR2 SYDVKM. J gave up 3 bases and V 6 bases, and 8 bases lay outside the gene matches. The CDR3 consists of 15 residues. The CDR3 loop reads CASSPGGTNYNEQFF. The CDR3 coding sequence is TGTGCCAGCAGCCCAGGGGGTACCAACTACAATGAGCAGTTCTTC.

To note about this clone: Other nucleotide sequences in the sample specify the same CDR3. The chain employs TRBV29-1 and TRBJ2-5; D is unclear. CDR3 length: 10 residues. V shed 7 bases and J shed 2 bases, with 5 bases lying between them. Germline V CDR1 and CDR2: SQVTM, ANQGSEA. CDR3 loop: CSGQQETQYF. In DNA form, the CDR3 reads TGCAGCGGACAACAAGAGACCCAGTACTTC. Full variable domain (rest looked up from reference TRBV29-1 and TRBJ2-5): SAVISQKPSRDICQRGTSLTIQCQVDSQVTMMFWYRQQPGQSLTLIATANQGSEATYESGFVIDKFPISRPNLTFSTLTVSNMSPEDSSIYLCSGQQETQYFGPGTRLLVL.

The rearrangement joins TRBV7-3 to TRBJ1-1; the D is unclear. The CDR3 totals 15 residues. Looked up from germline, CDR1 is SGHTA and CDR2 is FQGTGA. Trimming removed 3 bases at V and 1 base at J, with 12 bases between. The CDR3 DNA reads TGTGCCAGCAGCTTTCTAGGTGGCCGGAACACTGAAGCTTTCTTT. This translates into CASSFLGGRNTEAFF.

CDR3 amino acids: CASSPGTGNEQFF. CDR3 nucleotide sequence: TGTGCCAGCTCACCAGGGACAGGGAATGAGCAGTTCTTC. The chain combines TRBV18 with TRBJ2-1; TRBD1 matches 9 bases. This CDR3 spans 13 amino acids. Germline CDR1 and CDR2: KGHSH and LQKENI. V trimming: 2 bases; J trimming: 7 bases; junction bases outside the gene matches: 0.

V usage is TRBV7-2 and J usage is TRBJ2-3; no clear D gene. The CDR3 is 12 residues long. V was trimmed by 4 bases and J by 4 bases, leaving 6 bases between them. Germline loops: CDR1 SGHTA, CDR2 FQGNSA. The CDR3 spells CASSSVADTQYF. Written as DNA, the CDR3 is TGTGCCAGCAGCTCGGTCGCAGATACGCAGTATTTT.

The chain links TRBV27 to TRBJ2-3, with D hard to call. Germline V gives CDR1 MNHEY, CDR2 SMNVEV (reference sequence). V lost 5 bases and J lost 6, with 12 bases in between. The CDR3 loop spans 13 amino acids. The CDR3 sequence is CASSRYQDDTQYF. For the CDR3, the DNA is TGTGCCAGCAGTCGCTACCAGGACGATACGCAGTATTTT.

The rearrangement uses TRBV27 and TRBJ1-2, with 7 bases fitting TRBD1. The CDR3 totals 14 residues. Germline V gene data show CDR1 as MNHEY and CDR2 as SMNVEV (reference sequence). The ends lost 6 bases at V and 4 bases at J; junction bases unmatched: 8. The CDR3: CASRRLGTVYGYTF. The CDR3 nucleotides read TGTGCCAGCAGGAGACTCGGGACAGTCTATGGCTACACCTTC.

The chain has TRBV7-2 and TRBJ2-3; D is perhaps TRBD1 or TRBD2 (5 bases each). The germline V gene encodes CDR1 SGHTA and CDR2 FQGNSA. This CDR3 is built from 14 residues. V was clipped by 5 bases and J by 8 bases, with 17 bases between them. This chain's CDR3 is CASSLQSGQGTQYF. Here the CDR3 DNA reads TGTGCCAGCAGCCTCCAGAGCGGTCAGGGTACGCAGTATTTT.

The gene calls are TRBV7-9 and TRBJ2-1, with D perhaps TRBD1 (5 bases). The CDR3 contains 12 residues. V lost 5 bases and J 12 bases, leaving 14 bases between the germline ends. Germline V gives CDR1 SEHNR, CDR2 FQNEAQ (reference sequence). This CDR3 is CASSRIGRGQFF. In DNA, the CDR3 is TGTGCCAGCAGCCGTATTGGTAGGGGGCAGTTCTTC.

This rearrangement joins TRBV5-1 to TRBJ2-5; D is unresolved. Trimming removed 4 bases at V and 5 bases at J, with 15 bases between. The V gene's germline CDR1 is SGHRS and CDR2 YFSETQ. This CDR3 has 14 amino acids. CDR3 loop: CASSGTTLGETQYF. CDR3 DNA: TGCGCCAGCAGCGGAACTACCCTCGGCGAGACCCAGTACTTC.

The V gene is TRBV7-2, the J gene TRBJ1-1, with 8 nucleotides matching TRBD1. The germline gives CDR1 SGHTA, CDR2 FQGNSA. Trimming cost V 3 bases and J 7 bases; bases outside gene matches: 10. The CDR3 spans 15 residues. CDR3 sequence reads: CASSFRGPFRIEAFF. CDR3 sequence (DNA): TGTGCCAGCAGCTTCAGGGGGCCTTTCAGGATTGAAGCTTTCTTT.

The chain links TRBV7-9 to TRBJ1-1, with D maybe TRBD1 (5 bases). The CDR3 sequence is 14 residues long. CDR1 and CDR2 from the germline V gene are SEHNR and FQNEAQ (reference sequence). V was clipped by 1 base and J by 5 bases, with 11 bases between them. CDR3 protein: CASSLGLQGTEAFF. The CDR3 DNA reads TGTGCCAGCAGCTTAGGTCTTCAGGGTACTGAAGCTTTCTTT.